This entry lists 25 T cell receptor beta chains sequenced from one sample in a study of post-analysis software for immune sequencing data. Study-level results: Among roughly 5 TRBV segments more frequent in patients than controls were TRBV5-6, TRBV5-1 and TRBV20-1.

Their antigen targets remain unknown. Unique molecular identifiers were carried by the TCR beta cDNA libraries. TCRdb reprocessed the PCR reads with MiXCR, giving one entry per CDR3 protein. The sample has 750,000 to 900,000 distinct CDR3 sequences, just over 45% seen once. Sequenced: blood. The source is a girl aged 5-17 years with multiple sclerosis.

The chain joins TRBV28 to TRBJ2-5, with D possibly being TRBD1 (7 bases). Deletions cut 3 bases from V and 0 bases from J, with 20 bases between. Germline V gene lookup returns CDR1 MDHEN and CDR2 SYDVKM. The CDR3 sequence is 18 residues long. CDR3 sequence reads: CASSLGLYRGDDQETQYF. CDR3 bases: TGTGCCAGCAGTTTGGGACTCTACAGGGGTGACGACCAAGAGACCCAGTACTTC.

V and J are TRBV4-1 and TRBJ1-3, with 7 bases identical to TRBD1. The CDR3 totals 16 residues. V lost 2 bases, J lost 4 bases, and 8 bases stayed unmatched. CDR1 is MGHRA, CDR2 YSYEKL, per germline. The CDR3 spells CASSQPTWDSGNTIYF. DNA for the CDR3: TGCGCCAGCAGCCAACCCACCTGGGACAGCGGAAACACCATATATTTT.

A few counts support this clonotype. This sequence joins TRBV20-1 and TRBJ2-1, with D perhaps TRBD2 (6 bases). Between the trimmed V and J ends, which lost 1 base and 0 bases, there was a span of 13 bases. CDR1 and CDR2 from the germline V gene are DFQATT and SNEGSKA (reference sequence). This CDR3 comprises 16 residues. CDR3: CSARVWEDSSYNEQFF. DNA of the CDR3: TGCAGTGCTAGAGTGTGGGAGGATAGCTCCTACAATGAGCAGTTCTTC.

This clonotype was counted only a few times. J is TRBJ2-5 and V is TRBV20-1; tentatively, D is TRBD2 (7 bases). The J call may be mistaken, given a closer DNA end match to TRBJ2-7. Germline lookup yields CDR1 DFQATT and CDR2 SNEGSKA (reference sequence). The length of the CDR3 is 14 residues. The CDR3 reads CSARSGGGGYEQYF. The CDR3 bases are TGCAGTGCTAGATCCGGGGGAGGGGGATACGAGCAGTACTTC.

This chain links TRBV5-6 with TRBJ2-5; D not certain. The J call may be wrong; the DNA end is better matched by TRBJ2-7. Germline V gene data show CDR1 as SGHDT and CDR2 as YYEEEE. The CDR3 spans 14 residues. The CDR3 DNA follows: TGTGCCAGCAGCTTGTGGCAACCGGACTACGAGCAGTACTTC. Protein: CASSLWQPDYEQYF.

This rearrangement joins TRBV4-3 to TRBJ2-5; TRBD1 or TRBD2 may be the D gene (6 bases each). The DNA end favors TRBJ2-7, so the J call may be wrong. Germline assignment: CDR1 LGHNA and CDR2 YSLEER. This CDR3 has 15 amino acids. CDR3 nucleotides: TGCGCCAGCAGCCAAGAGCCGGGGGCTCTTTACGAGCAGTACTTC. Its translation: CASSQEPGALYEQYF.

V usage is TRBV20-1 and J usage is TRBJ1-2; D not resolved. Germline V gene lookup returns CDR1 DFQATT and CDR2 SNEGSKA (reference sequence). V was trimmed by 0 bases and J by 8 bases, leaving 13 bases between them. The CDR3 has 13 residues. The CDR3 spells CSARDLRGGGYTF. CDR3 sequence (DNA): TGCAGTGCTAGAGATCTCCGAGGAGGAGGCTACACCTTC.

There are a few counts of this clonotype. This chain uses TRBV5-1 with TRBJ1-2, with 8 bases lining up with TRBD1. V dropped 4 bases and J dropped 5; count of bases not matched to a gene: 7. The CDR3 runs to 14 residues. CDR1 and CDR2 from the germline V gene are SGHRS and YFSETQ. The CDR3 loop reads CASSPPTGDYGYTF. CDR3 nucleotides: TGCGCCAGCAGCCCCCCGACAGGGGATTATGGCTACACCTTC.

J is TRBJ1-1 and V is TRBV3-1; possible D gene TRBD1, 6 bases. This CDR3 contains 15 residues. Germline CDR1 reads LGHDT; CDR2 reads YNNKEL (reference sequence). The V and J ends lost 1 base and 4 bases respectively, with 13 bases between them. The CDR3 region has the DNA TGTGCCAGCAGCCAAGCATACAGGGCCGGCACTGAAGCTTTCTTT. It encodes CASSQAYRAGTEAFF.

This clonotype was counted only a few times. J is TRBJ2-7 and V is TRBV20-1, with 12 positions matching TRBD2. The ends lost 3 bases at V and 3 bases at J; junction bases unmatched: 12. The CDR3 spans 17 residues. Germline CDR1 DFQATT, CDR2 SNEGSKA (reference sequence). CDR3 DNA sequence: TGCAGTGCTAGCGCCGTCCTAGGGACTAGCGGGCACTACGAGCAGTACTTC. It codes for CSASAVLGTSGHYEQYF.

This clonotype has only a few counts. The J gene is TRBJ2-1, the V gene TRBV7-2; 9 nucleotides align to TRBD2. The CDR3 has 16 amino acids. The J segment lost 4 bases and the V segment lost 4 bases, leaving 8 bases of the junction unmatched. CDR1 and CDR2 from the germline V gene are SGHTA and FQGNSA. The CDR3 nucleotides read TGTGCCAGCAGCTCCCGACTAGCGGACTCTTACAATGAGCAGTTCTTC. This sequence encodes CASSSRLADSYNEQFF.

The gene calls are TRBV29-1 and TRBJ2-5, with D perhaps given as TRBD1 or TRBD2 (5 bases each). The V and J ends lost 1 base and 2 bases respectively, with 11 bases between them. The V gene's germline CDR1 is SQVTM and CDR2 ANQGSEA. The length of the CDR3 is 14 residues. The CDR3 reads CSVEGGDGQETQYF. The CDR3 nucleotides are TGCAGCGTTGAAGGAGGGGACGGGCAAGAGACCCAGTACTTC.

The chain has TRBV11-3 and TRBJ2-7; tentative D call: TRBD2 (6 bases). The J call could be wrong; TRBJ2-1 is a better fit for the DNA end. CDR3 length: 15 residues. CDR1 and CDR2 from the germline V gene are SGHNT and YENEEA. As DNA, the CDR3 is TGTGCCAGCAGCCCGTCCGGGGGTGGGAGGAGGCCGCAGTTCTTC. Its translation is CASSPSGGGRRPQFF.

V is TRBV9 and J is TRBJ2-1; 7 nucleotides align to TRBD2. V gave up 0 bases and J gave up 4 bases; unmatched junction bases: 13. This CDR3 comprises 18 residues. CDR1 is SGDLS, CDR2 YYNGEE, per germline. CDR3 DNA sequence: TGTGCCAGCAGCGTAGCTGGGGTTAGCGGGTTGGCTTACAATGAGCAGTTCTTC. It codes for CASSVAGVSGLAYNEQFF.

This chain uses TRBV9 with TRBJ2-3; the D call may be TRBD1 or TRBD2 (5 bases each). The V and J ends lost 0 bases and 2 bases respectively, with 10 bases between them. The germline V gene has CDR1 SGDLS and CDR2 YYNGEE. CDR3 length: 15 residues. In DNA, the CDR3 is TGTGCCAGCAGCGTAGACGGGACCAACACAGATACGCAGTATTTT. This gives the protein CASSVDGTNTDTQYF.

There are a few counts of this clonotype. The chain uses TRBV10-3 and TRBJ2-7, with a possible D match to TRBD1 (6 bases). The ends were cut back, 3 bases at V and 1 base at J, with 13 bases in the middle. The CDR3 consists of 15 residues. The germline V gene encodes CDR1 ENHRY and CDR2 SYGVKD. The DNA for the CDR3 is TGTGCCATCAGTGATCGACAGGCCGGTTCCTACGAGCAGTACTTC. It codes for CAISDRQAGSYEQYF.

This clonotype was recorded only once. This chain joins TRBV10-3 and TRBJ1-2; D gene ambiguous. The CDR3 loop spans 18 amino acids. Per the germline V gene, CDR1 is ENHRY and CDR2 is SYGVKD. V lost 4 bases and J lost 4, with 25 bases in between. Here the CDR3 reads CAISGTSGDPREVYGYTF. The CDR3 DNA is TGTGCCATCAGTGGAACTAGCGGAGACCCCAGAGAAGTCTATGGCTACACCTTC.

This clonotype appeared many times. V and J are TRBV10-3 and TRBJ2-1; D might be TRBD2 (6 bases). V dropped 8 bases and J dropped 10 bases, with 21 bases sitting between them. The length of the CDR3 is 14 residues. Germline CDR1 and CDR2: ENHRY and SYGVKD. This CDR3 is CAIGEEGRPMEQFF. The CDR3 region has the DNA TGTGCCATCGGGGAGGAGGGGCGCCCAATGGAGCAGTTCTTC.

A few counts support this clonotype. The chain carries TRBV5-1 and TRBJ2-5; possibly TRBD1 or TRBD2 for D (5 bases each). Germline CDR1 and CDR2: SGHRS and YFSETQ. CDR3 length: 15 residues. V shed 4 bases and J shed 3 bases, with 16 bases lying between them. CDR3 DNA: TGCGCCAGCAGCATTCAACCGGGACGAAAAGAGACCCAGTACTTC. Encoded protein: CASSIQPGRKETQYF.

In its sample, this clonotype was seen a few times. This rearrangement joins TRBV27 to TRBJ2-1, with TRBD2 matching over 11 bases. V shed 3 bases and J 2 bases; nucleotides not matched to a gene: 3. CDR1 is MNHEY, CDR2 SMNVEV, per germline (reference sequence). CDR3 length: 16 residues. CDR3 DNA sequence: TGTGCCAGCAGTTTGACTAGCGGGAACCCCTACAATGAGCAGTTCTTC. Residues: CASSLTSGNPYNEQFF.

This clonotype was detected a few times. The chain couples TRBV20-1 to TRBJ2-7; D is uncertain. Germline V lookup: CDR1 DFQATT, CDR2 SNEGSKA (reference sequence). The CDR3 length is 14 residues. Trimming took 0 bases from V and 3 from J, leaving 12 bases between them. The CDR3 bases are TGCAGTGCTAGAGATCTCGGCAAGAGCTACGAGCAGTACTTC. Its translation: CSARDLGKSYEQYF.

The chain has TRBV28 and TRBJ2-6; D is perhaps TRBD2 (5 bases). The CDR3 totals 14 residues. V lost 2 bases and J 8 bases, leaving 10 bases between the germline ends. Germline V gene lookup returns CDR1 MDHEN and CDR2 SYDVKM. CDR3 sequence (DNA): TGTGCCAGCAGTTTACCCGGAGGCCCCAACGTCCTGACTTTC. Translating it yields CASSLPGGPNVLTF.

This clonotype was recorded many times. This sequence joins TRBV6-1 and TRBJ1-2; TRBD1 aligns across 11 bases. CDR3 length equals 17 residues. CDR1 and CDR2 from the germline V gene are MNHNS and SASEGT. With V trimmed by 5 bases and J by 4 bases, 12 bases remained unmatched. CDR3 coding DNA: TGTGCCAGCAGTCCCAATTTCCGGGACAGGGGGACCTATGGCTACACCTTC. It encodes CASSPNFRDRGTYGYTF.

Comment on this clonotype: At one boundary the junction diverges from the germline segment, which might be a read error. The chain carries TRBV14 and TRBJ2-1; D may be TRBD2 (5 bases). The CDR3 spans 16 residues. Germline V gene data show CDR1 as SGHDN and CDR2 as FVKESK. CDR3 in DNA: TGTGCCAGCAGCCCAGAGGGCCCAAATCCCTACAATGAGCGGTTCTTC. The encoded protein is CASSPEGPNPYNERFF. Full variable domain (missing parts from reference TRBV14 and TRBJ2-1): EAGVTQFPSHSVIEKGQTVTLRCDPISGHDNLYWYRRVMGKEIKFLLHFVKESKQDESGMPNNRFLAERTGGTYSTLKVQPAELEDSGVYFCASSPEGPNPYNERFFGPGTRLTVL.

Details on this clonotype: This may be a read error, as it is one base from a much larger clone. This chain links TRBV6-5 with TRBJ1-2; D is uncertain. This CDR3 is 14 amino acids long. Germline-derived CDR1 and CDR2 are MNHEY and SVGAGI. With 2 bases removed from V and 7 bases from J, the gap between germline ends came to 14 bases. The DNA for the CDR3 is TGTGCCAGCAGTTACGTTGGGAGCCTGGGTGGCTACACCTTC. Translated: CASSYVGSLGGYTF.